These T cell receptor beta chains were read from a single sample in a study of circulating and synovial CD4+ cells in juvenile arthritis. Assay used: immunoSEQ multiplex PCR; TCRdb lists only in-frame clones, some missing. This table holds 1,500 or so clones, approximately 91% found once. Sequencing used HLA-DR+ CD4+ T cells from blood. The receptors were sampled from a human donor with juvenile idiopathic arthritis. The CDR3 runs from the conserved cysteine through the conserved F or W. A D gene is named only where the DNA matches it firmly. For some rows the clone size is stated as once, few or many, or as a class when expanded; others skip it.

>TRBV12-5|16|NA|NA|TRBJ2-7
TGTGCTAGTGGTTTGGTTCCGGGAGCCGCCTCCTACGAGCAGTACTTC
CASGLVPGAASYEQYF
>TRBV19|15|NA|TRBD1|TRBJ1-6
TGTGCCAGTAGTGGCCCGGACAGGGGGAATTCCCCCCTCCACTTT
CASSGPDRGNSPLHF
>TRBV5-1|15|NA|TRBD1|TRBJ2-3
TGCGCCAGCAGCTTCCGGGACAGGGGGTTTGAGACGCAGTATTTT
CASSFRDRGFETQYF
>TRBV2|18|NA|TRBD1|TRBJ2-6
TGTGCCAGCAGTGACCCCTCCGGCAGGGGGCGCGGGGCCAACGTCCTGACTTTC
CASSDPSGRGRGANVLTF
>TRBV7-9|16|once|TRBD2|TRBJ2-7
TGTGCCAGCAGCTACCCCACTAGCGGCCGGACCTACGAGCAGTACTTC
CASSYPTSGRTYEQYF
>TRBV15|16|once|TRBD2|TRBJ2-1
TGTGCCACCAGCAGAGATCGGGTTGGCGGGAGTAATGAGCAGTTCTTC
CATSRDRVGGSNEQFF
>TRBV2|17|few|TRBD1|TRBJ1-3
TGTGCCAGCAGACGCAGTGGACAGGGCAACTCTGGAAACACCATATATTTT
CASRRSGQGNSGNTIYF
>TRBV15|18|NA|TRBD2|TRBJ2-3
TGTGCCACCAGTCTAACTAAGTCCGGGACTAGCGGAGCAGATACGCAGTATTTT
CATSLTKSGTSGADTQYF
>TRBV9|17|NA|TRBD2|TRBJ2-3
TGTGCCAGCAGCCCCCACAGCGGGGGGCCTAGCACAGATACGCAGTATTTT
CASSPHSGGPSTDTQYF
>TRBV5-6|13|NA|NA|TRBJ2-2
TGTGCCAGCAGCTTAGGGGGGGCCGGGGAGCTGTTTTTT
CASSLGGAGELFF
>TRBV18|14|NA|NA|TRBJ1-2
TGTGCCAGCTCACAGACAATCCTTAACTATGGCTACACCTTC
CASSQTILNYGYTF
>TRBV28|16|NA|NA|TRBJ1-2
TGTGCCAGCAGTTTAAGCCCCGTTGGTCTTGACTATGGCTACACCTTC
CASSLSPVGLDYGYTF
>TRBV6-5|12|NA|NA|TRBJ1-5
TGTGCCAGCAGTTCTGGACTTCAGCCCCAGCATTTT
CASSSGLQPQHF
>TRBV27|18|NA|NA|TRBJ2-7
TGTGCCAGCAGTTTGAAAGCCTTCTTTGGCGGGAATAACTACGAGCAGTACTTC
CASSLKAFFGGNNYEQYF
>TRBV5-1|14|once|TRBD1|TRBJ2-5
TGCGCCAGCAGCTTGTACAGGGGGAAGGAGACCCAGTACTTC
CASSLYRGKETQYF
>TRBV28|12|once|NA|TRBJ1-5
TGTGCCAGCAGTCTTCTGAATCAGCCCCAGCATTTT
CASSLLNQPQHF
>TRBV7-9|13|NA|NA|TRBJ2-2
TGTGCCAGCAGCATTAGCGTGGTCGGGGAGCTGTTTTTT
CASSISVVGELFF
>TRBV5-4|14|NA|NA|TRBJ2-6
TGTGCCAGCGGTGACATCTCTGGGGCCAACGTCCTGACTTTC
CASGDISGANVLTF
>TRBV27|13|NA|NA|TRBJ1-6
TGTGCCAGCAGTTCCAGGGAACTTTCACCCCTCCACTTT
CASSSRELSPLHF
>TRBV5-5|15|NA|NA|TRBJ1-4
TGTGCCAGCAGCTTGGCGGTCGCAACTAATGAAAAACTGTTTTTT
CASSLAVATNEKLFF
>TRBV28|17|NA|NA|TRBJ1-5
TGTGCCAGCAGTCCCCCCTGGTATTGGCCTAGCAATCAGCCCCAGCATTTT
CASSPPWYWPSNQPQHF
>TRBV30|14|NA|NA|TRBJ2-1
TGTGCCTGGAGTGTGAGGGAGGCATACAATGAGCAGTTCTTC
CAWSVREAYNEQFF
>TRBV21-1|15|NA|NA|TRBJ2-7
TGTGCCAGCAGCAGCAATCACGTCGGAGGGGCGGAGCAGTACTTC
CASSSNHVGGAEQYF
>TRBV11-2|16|NA|TRBD1|TRBJ1-1
TGTGCCAGCAGCTTAGTTTGGGGACAGATGAACACTGAAGCTTTCTTT
CASSLVWGQMNTEAFF
>TRBV28|18|once|TRBD2|TRBJ2-7
TGTGCCAGCAATCCGGGCCCCGAGCTAGCGGGTTACTCCTACGAGCAGTACTTC
CASNPGPELAGYSYEQYF
>TRBV10-1|13|NA|NA|TRBJ2-7
TGCGCCAGCAGTGAACAGGGAATCTACGAGCAGTACTTC
CASSEQGIYEQYF
>TRBV9|15|once|NA|TRBJ1-3
TGTGCCAGCAGCGTATTTTGGGGAGCTGGAAACACCATATATTTT
CASSVFWGAGNTIYF
>TRBV29-1|14|NA|TRBD1|TRBJ2-7
TGCAGCGTTTGGACAGGGCTTCAGTCCTACGAGCAGTACTTC
CSVWTGLQSYEQYF
>TRBV29-1|16|NA|NA|TRBJ2-1
TGCAGCGTTGATGGCTTCCAGGAGGGGATCTACAATGAGCAGTTCTTC
CSVDGFQEGIYNEQFF
>TRBV15|20|NA|TRBD1|TRBJ2-6
TGTGCCACCAGCAGAGGTCGGTTGGGACAGGGTATTGTAGGGGCCAACGTCCTGACTTTC
CATSRGRLGQGIVGANVLTF
>TRBV6-5|14|NA|TRBD1|TRBJ2-7
TGTGCCAGCAGTGGGACAGACGCCTCCTACGAGCAGTACTTC
CASSGTDASYEQYF
>TRBV7-8|15|NA|NA|TRBJ2-7
TGTGCCAGCAGCTTAGCGGGAGGATCCCCCTACGAGCAGTACTTC
CASSLAGGSPYEQYF
>TRBV7-8|15|NA|NA|TRBJ1-5
TGTGCCAGCAGCTTATCAGGGGCCGGGGTCCAGCCCCAGCATTTT
CASSLSGAGVQPQHF
>TRBV19|15|once|NA|TRBJ2-6
TGTGCCAGTAGTATTTGGGGGGCTGGGGCCAACGTCCTGACTTTC
CASSIWGAGANVLTF
>TRBV19|13|few|NA|TRBJ1-2
TGTGCCAGTAGTATGAACGGCCCCAGGGGCTACACCTTC
CASSMNGPRGYTF
>TRBV12-2|15|NA|NA|TRBJ1-2
TGTGCAAGTCGCTTAGCGGGACAGCCGCTTCTTGGCTACACCTTC
CASRLAGQPLLGYTF
>TRBV19|18|NA|TRBD2|TRBJ2-1
TGTGCCAGTAGAGAGTACGGAGCGGGAGGTTTCTCCTACAATGAGCAGTTCTTC
CASREYGAGGFSYNEQFF
>TRBV5-1|16|few|TRBD2|TRBJ2-2
TGCGCCAGCACCGGGACTAGCCCTTCGGTGTCCGGGGAGCTGTTTTTT
CASTGTSPSVSGELFF
>TRBV2|14|NA|TRBD1|TRBJ1-4
TGTGCCAGCTACCAGACAGGGAGAGGTGAAAAACTGTTTTTT
CASYQTGRGEKLFF
>TRBV5-1|14|NA|NA|TRBJ1-1
TGCGCCAGCAGCTTGATGGGGGCGAGGACTGAAGCTTTCTTT
CASSLMGARTEAFF
>TRBV4-2|16|NA|NA|TRBJ1-2
TGTGCCAGCAGCCCCGGGCGGGAGGGTTCTAACTATGGCTACACCTTC
CASSPGREGSNYGYTF
>TRBV30|15|NA|NA|TRBJ2-1
TGTGCCTGGAGTCCCGTCCGGACACCCTACAATGAGCAGTTCTTC
CAWSPVRTPYNEQFF
>TRBV28|15|NA|TRBD1|TRBJ2-1
TGTGCCAGCAGTTTAAGGGACAGGGGGGTCAATGAGCAGTTCTTC
CASSLRDRGVNEQFF
>TRBV5-6|16|NA|NA|TRBJ1-6
TGTGCCAGCAGCTTGGGCTTAAGGGAGTATAATTCACCCCTCCACTTT
CASSLGLREYNSPLHF
>TRBV2|13|NA|NA|TRBJ1-4
TGTGCCAGCAGTGTCAAGCCGCCTGAAAAACTGTTTTTT
CASSVKPPEKLFF
>TRBV2|15|NA|TRBD2|TRBJ2-7
TGTGCCAGCATGCCCGGGGGGGGACGCTCCTACGAGCAGTACTTC
CASMPGGGRSYEQYF
>TRBV5-4|15|NA|NA|TRBJ2-7
TGTGCCAGCAGCTTAGCGGTTGAGAGCTACTACGAGCAGTACTTC
CASSLAVESYYEQYF
>TRBV7-2|15|NA|TRBD1|TRBJ1-6
TGTGCCAGCAGCCTAGCTGGACAGGGGGATTCACCCCTCCACTTT
CASSLAGQGDSPLHF